Below are 9 T cell receptor beta chains sequenced from a single sample in a study of T cells in Graves' hyperthyroidism and ophthalmopathy. Regions amplified from RNA transcripts were the TCR beta CDR3 regions. HTBI primers were employed in a first-round RT-PCR of the TCR CDR3. One entry per CDR3 protein results from TCRdb running MiXCR on the multiplex PCR reads. The table shows more than 300,000 distinct CDR3 sequences, with 14% occurring only once. The sequenced sample consisted of blood. The receptors come from a woman in her sixties with Graves' hyperthyroidism.

This clonotype was recorded many times. The V call is TRBV20-1, the J call TRBJ1-5, with a weak D call TRBD1 (6 bases). Germline CDR1 DFQATT, CDR2 SNEGSKA (reference sequence). This CDR3 has 15 amino acids. The V end lost 1 base, the J end lost 6 bases, and 16 bases lay between the germline ends. CDR3 loop: CSARAEAGAGQPQHF. Here the CDR3 DNA reads TGCAGTGCTAGAGCGGAGGCAGGGGCAGGTCAGCCCCAGCATTTT.

This clonotype occurred many times. This sequence joins TRBV13 and TRBJ2-3; 9 nucleotides agree with TRBD2. V shed 8 bases and J 6 bases; nucleotides not matched to a gene: 18. Germline V lookup: CDR1 PRHDT, CDR2 FYEKMQ (reference sequence). The CDR3 spans 17 residues. The DNA for the CDR3 is TGTGCCAGCCGACAACGATGGGGGAGCGGGAGGTTGGATACGCAGTATTTT. This sequence encodes CASRQRWGSGRLDTQYF.

The chain is built from TRBV4-2 and TRBJ1-2, with 7 positions matching TRBD1. Per the germline V gene, CDR1 is LGHNA and CDR2 is YNFKEQ. This CDR3 is 16 amino acids long. V shed 1 base and J 4 bases; nucleotides not matched to a gene: 9. CDR3 region: CASSQVSGTASYGYTF. The DNA of the CDR3 is TGTGCCAGCAGCCAAGTCTCCGGGACAGCTAGCTATGGCTACACCTTC.

This clonotype has a handful of counts. An end of the junction does not agree with germline; a read error may underlie this. V usage is TRBV5-1 and J usage is TRBJ1-1; tentatively, D is TRBD1 (5 bases). This CDR3 has 15 amino acids. Germline lookup yields CDR1 SGHRS and CDR2 YFSETQ. The CDR3 is CASSFQGNFGTEAFF. CDR3 in DNA: TGTGCCAGCAGCTTTCAGGGAAATTTTGGCACTGAAGCTTTCTTT.

This clonotype was counted only a few times. DNA for the CDR3: TGCGCCAGCAGCTTGGGAGGGACAACACCGGGGGAGCTGTTTTTT. Protein: CASSLGGTTPGELFF. The chain recombines TRBV5-1 with TRBJ2-2, with D perhaps matching TRBD1 (6 bases). Per germline, CDR1 SGHRS and CDR2 YFSETQ. Deletions cut 0 bases from V and 8 bases from J, with 14 bases between. The CDR3 runs to 15 residues.

This clonotype has ten or more counts. The chain has TRBV27 and TRBJ2-7; D is unresolved. CDR3 length equals 16 residues. CDR1 is MNHEY and CDR2 is SMNVEV in the germline V gene (reference sequence). V was shortened by 4 bases and J by 0 bases, with 16 bases between the two germline ends. In nucleotides, the CDR3 is TGTGCCAGCAGTTATAACCGCCTTGCCCTCTCCTACGAGCAGTACTTC. Translation gives CASSYNRLALSYEQYF.

This clonotype has a handful of counts. The J gene is TRBJ1-1, the V gene TRBV4-1, with no clear D. V was shortened by 1 base and J by 9 bases, with 12 bases between the two germline ends. Germline lookup yields CDR1 MGHRA and CDR2 YSYEKL. The length of the CDR3 is 13 residues. CDR3 amino acids: CASSQVYTPQAFF. Written as DNA, the CDR3 is TGCGCCAGCAGCCAAGTCTACACCCCACAAGCTTTCTTT.

This clonotype was seen repeatedly, ten times or more. V gene TRBV4-1 combines with J gene TRBJ2-1; possible D gene TRBD1, 6 bases. The CDR3 sequence is 14 residues long. CDR1 and CDR2 (germline): MGHRA, YSYEKL. The germline V and J ends were trimmed by 4 bases and 11 bases, with 18 bases remaining between them. DNA for the CDR3: TGCGCCAGCAGCCGACAGAGGGACAAAAACCAGCAGTTCTTC. It yields the protein CASSRQRDKNQQFF.

The chain combines TRBV30 with TRBJ2-7, with 7 bases identical to TRBD1. CDR3 length: 13 residues. With V trimmed by 5 bases and J by 4 bases, 8 bases remained unmatched. CDR1 and CDR2 (germline): GTSNPN, SVGIG (reference sequence). CDR3 in DNA: TGTGCCTGGGCTCCGAGACAGGGTTACGAGCAGTACTTC. Translating it yields CAWAPRQGYEQYF.